This TCR beta chain was sequenced for a study of neurological immune-mediated disorders. Every sequencing run generated in excess of 190 million TCR-beta sequences. These sequences covered 15-18 subjects. TCRdb independently ran MiXCR on the 5' RACE reads; one entry per CDR3 protein. Counted here are more than 20,000 distinct CDR3 sequences, approximately 15% occurring once; the ten biggest clones make up 15%. The unsorted libraries were prepared from 2 million PBMCs (stored at -80 C). V lost 4 bases and J 4 bases, leaving 8 bases between the germline ends. Germline V CDR1 and CDR2: SGHDN, FVKESK. CDR3 length: 13 residues. The study, taken as a whole, reports: TCR clonal expansion peaked in HTLV-1-associated myelopathy patients and was lowest in multiple sclerosis patients.

This clonotype was counted many times. Its antigen is undetermined. This TCR came from a female donor with HTLV-1-associated myelopathy (HAM/TSP). The chain couples TRBV14 to TRBJ2-1; either TRBD1 or TRBD2 may fit D (5 bases each). The source material was PBMCs. This CDR3 is CASSPGRYNEQFF. The CDR3 bases are TGTGCCAGCAGCCCGGGGCGTTACAATGAGCAGTTCTTC.